This T cell receptor (beta chain) stems from a study of blood T cell repertoires in COVID-19. Study overall: The United States, Italy and Spain supplied acute and convalescent COVID-19 samples. Sample material is recorded as cDNA or gDNA derived from T cells, B-cell-depleted T cells, or PBMCs.

As handled by the study authors: How many nucleated cells were present was estimated from reference gene primer amplification. Profiled with immunoSEQ multiplex PCR; TCRdb holds only in-frame clones, not every one. Clonal size and the V and J genes are those of that table, whereas D and trimming came from the DNA. The profile shows 250,000 to 300,000 clones, roughly 90% of them singletons. Enrolment of Seattle patients took place during active infection, and they were followed longitudinally. The CDR3 consists of 15 residues. Germline values: CDR1 LGHNA, CDR2 YNFKEQ. The ends lost 1 base at V and 2 bases at J; junction bases unmatched: 5.

The sequencing sample was made of peripheral blood. The chain uses TRBV4-2 and TRBJ2-7, with 7 bases fitting TRBD1. This sequence was found in a woman aged 60-70 years with COVID-19, enrolled during active disease. Here the CDR3 DNA reads TGTGCCAGCAGCCAAGCACAGGGGCCTACCTACGAGCAGTACTTC. As protein: CASSQAQGPTYEQYF.